The 18 T cell receptor beta chains below all came from one sample that was sequenced in a study of blood T cells in healthy people across ages. Primers used in a second PCR of roughly 6 to 11 cycles were a sample-barcoded 5' primer and a J-beta primer mix. MiXCR was run by TCRdb on the 5' RACE reads, yielding one entry per CDR3 protein. The sample contains around 1,800,000 distinct CDR3 sequences, around 42% of which appear only once. What was sequenced was blood. All receptors come from a human donor in good health.

The chain employs TRBV2 and TRBJ2-5, with D possibly matching TRBD1 (5 bases). Trimming stripped 4 bases from V and 13 bases from J, with 25 bases between. The germline V gene encodes CDR1 SNHLY and CDR2 FYNNEI. This CDR3 is built from 15 residues. CDR3 in DNA: TGTGCCAGCAGTGGGCAAACAGGATTGGGAATTTCGGGGTACTTC. This encodes CASSGQTGLGISGYF.

This chain links TRBV28 with TRBJ1-1, with no clear D. With 11 bases removed from V and 0 bases from J, the gap between germline ends came to 13 bases. Germline CDR1 is MDHEN and CDR2 is SYDVKM. CDR3 length: 13 amino acids. CDR3 protein: CASHRLMNTEAFF. The CDR3 DNA is TGTGCCTCCCACAGACTCATGAACACTGAAGCTTTCTTT.

Points on this clonotype: Sequence at one end of the junction differs from germline and may be a read error. This chain links TRBV29-1 with TRBJ2-5, with D perhaps matching TRBD1 (6 bases). Germline values: CDR1 SQVTM, CDR2 ANQGSEA. The CDR3 consists of 16 residues. Here the CDR3 DNA reads TGCGGCGTTGAAACGGTTACAGGGAAGGGGTGGGAGACCCAGTACTTC. It encodes CGVETVTGKGWETQYF.

Only a few counts were recorded for this clonotype. The chain links TRBV7-2 to TRBJ2-7; tentative D call: TRBD2 (5 bases). Trimming left V 1 base short and J 0 bases short, with 7 bases between. CDR3 length: 14 amino acids. The germline CDR1 and CDR2 sequences are SGHTA and FQGNSA. CDR3 nucleotide sequence: TGTGCCAGCAGCTTAGTAGCGAACTCCTACGAGCAGTACTTC. As protein: CASSLVANSYEQYF.

V usage is TRBV4-1 and J usage is TRBJ2-7, with TRBD1 as a possible D gene (6 bases). The germline V gene has CDR1 MGHRA and CDR2 YSYEKL. V lost 4 bases to trimming and J lost 1 base, with 14 bases between them. The CDR3 sequence is 15 residues long. CDR3 nucleotides: TGCGCCAGCAGCCGGACAGCGGAGAAGTCCTACGAGCAGTACTTC. This sequence encodes CASSRTAEKSYEQYF.

The chain recombines TRBV7-2 with TRBJ2-3; 13 bases map to TRBD2. From germline, CDR1 is SGHTA and CDR2 FQGNSA. The CDR3 consists of 18 residues. Trimming took 5 bases from V and 1 from J; bases not matched to a gene: 9. The CDR3 protein is CASSTRPGLAGGTDTQYF. The CDR3, as DNA: TGTGCCAGCAGCACCCGTCCCGGACTAGCGGGGGGCACAGATACGCAGTATTTT.

This clonotype was observed a few times. V and J are TRBV6-5 and TRBJ2-5; D ambiguous. Trimming removed 1 base at V and 2 bases at J, with 11 bases between. This CDR3 comprises 15 residues. In germline, CDR1 is MNHEY, CDR2 SVGAGI. As DNA, the CDR3 is TGTGCCAGCAGTTACTTGGGTTTGGGGCAAGAGACCCAGTACTTC. Its protein product is CASSYLGLGQETQYF.

The sample holds a few counts of this clonotype. The chain couples TRBV29-1 to TRBJ2-5; D is perhaps TRBD1 or TRBD2 (6 bases each). CDR1 SQVTM and CDR2 ANQGSEA come from the germline V gene. The CDR3 is made up of 13 amino acids. With 3 bases removed from V and 1 base from J, the gap between germline ends came to 9 bases. CDR3 amino acids: CSVDGGPQETQYF. The CDR3 nucleotides are TGCAGCGTTGACGGGGGCCCCCAAGAGACCCAGTACTTC.

CDR3 sequence reads: CSARLAGEFHEQYF. CDR3 sequence (DNA): TGCAGTGCTAGACTAGCGGGGGAGTTCCACGAGCAGTACTTC. The chain carries TRBV20-1 and TRBJ2-7; 10 bases agree with TRBD2. The J segment lost 5 bases and the V segment lost 2 bases, leaving 6 bases of the junction unmatched. Germline V CDR1 and CDR2: DFQATT, SNEGSKA (reference sequence). The CDR3 runs to 14 residues.

The CDR3 here is CASSLTVADHKLPLHF. For the CDR3, the DNA is TGTGCCAGCTCCTTGACAGTCGCGGATCATAAGTTGCCCCTCCACTTT. V gene TRBV18 combines with J gene TRBJ1-6; tentatively, D is TRBD1 (5 bases). The CDR3 has 16 residues. Germline V CDR1 and CDR2: KGHSH, LQKENI. Trimming removed 6 bases from V and 13 bases from J, with 25 bases in between.

The CDR3 coding sequence is TGCAGTGCTACCACAACTATATCGACAGGGTTGGATCAGCCCCAGCATTTT. Translation gives CSATTTISTGLDQPQHF. V is TRBV20-1 and J is TRBJ1-5, with TRBD1 matching 7 bases. The V gene's germline CDR1 is DFQATT and CDR2 SNEGSKA (reference sequence). Trimming at V came to 4 bases and at J to 5 bases, leaving 17 bases not matched to a gene. This CDR3 has 17 amino acids.

This clonotype appeared once. A much bigger clone sits one base away, suggesting this may be a read error. The chain links TRBV7-2 to TRBJ2-7; 8 bases are shared with TRBD1. V lost 1 base to trimming and J lost 2 bases; unmatched junction nucleotides: 4. This CDR3 has 15 amino acids. The V gene's germline CDR1 is SGHTA and CDR2 FQGNSA. Here the CDR3 reads CASSLGVQGAYEQYF. Written as DNA, the CDR3 is TGTGCCAGCAGCTTAGGGGTACAGGGGGCCTACGAGCAGTACTTC.

This clonotype was seen only once. This CDR3 is CASSLEAWDRVASGYTF. CDR3 DNA sequence: TGTGCCAGCAGCTTAGAGGCCTGGGACAGGGTAGCTTCTGGCTACACCTTC. The rearrangement joins TRBV7-9 to TRBJ1-2, with TRBD1 matching 9 bases. The V segment lost 1 base and the J segment 7 bases; nucleotides outside the gene matches: 13. Germline values: CDR1 SEHNR, CDR2 FQNEAQ (reference sequence). CDR3 length: 17 amino acids.

The rearrangement joins TRBV29-1 to TRBJ2-3; 11 nucleotides agree with TRBD1. Per the germline V gene, CDR1 is SQVTM and CDR2 is ANQGSEA. V dropped 6 bases and J dropped 4; count of bases not matched to a gene: 6. The CDR3 contains 14 residues. The CDR3 reads CSVGRTGGADTQYF. Written as DNA, the CDR3 is TGCAGCGTGGGACGGACAGGGGGCGCAGATACGCAGTATTTT.

This clonotype was counted between two and nine times. This rearrangement joins TRBV29-1 to TRBJ1-1, with no clear D. CDR3 size: 11 residues. Germline CDR1 SQVTM, CDR2 ANQGSEA. CDR3 loop: CSDLRETEAFF. The CDR3 DNA follows: TGCAGTGACCTGCGAGAGACTGAAGCTTTCTTT.

This clonotype has only a few counts. This sequence joins TRBV7-9 and TRBJ1-2; D may be TRBD1 (6 bases). This CDR3 contains 14 residues. The V and J ends lost 3 bases and 4 bases respectively, with 12 bases between them. Germline V lookup: CDR1 SEHNR, CDR2 FQNEAQ (reference sequence). CDR3 in amino acids: CASSFTGLSYGYTF. In DNA, the CDR3 is TGTGCCAGCAGCTTCACAGGGCTGAGCTATGGCTACACCTTC.

This clonotype was picked up a small number of times. This chain links TRBV20-1 with TRBJ2-5; TRBD1 aligns across 10 bases. This CDR3 spans 14 amino acids. V shed 3 bases and J 4 bases; nucleotides not matched to a gene: 5. The germline CDR1 and CDR2 sequences are DFQATT and SNEGSKA (reference sequence). CDR3 residues: CSARTGGWRETQYF. Written as DNA, the CDR3 is TGCAGTGCTAGGACAGGGGGCTGGCGAGAGACCCAGTACTTC.

This clonotype was counted a few times. The chain joins TRBV6-4 to TRBJ2-5, with D maybe TRBD2 (5 bases). Germline assignment: CDR1 MRHNA and CDR2 SNTAGT. The CDR3 consists of 14 residues. Trimming took off 4 bases at V and 5 bases at J, with 14 bases between the two ends. The CDR3 loop is CASSVLLAGETQYF. CDR3 DNA sequence: TGTGCCAGCAGTGTTCTCCTAGCTGGTGAGACCCAGTACTTC.